This paragraph reports one TCR beta chain. The antigen remains undetermined. This sample was taken from a study of T cells after yellow fever vaccination. The study, taken as a whole, reports: Booster sampling recovered most clones from primary vaccination (about 97% CD4, approximately 90% CD8).

TCRdb called the 5' RACE reads again in MiXCR, with one record for every CDR3 protein. The sample includes 120,000 or so distinct CDR3 sequences, under 9% seen only once; the top ten take 40%. The germline CDR1 and CDR2 sequences are SGHRS and YFSETQ. V lost 4 bases and J lost 8; bases outside the gene matches: 12. This CDR3 contains 16 residues. The chain is built from TRBV5-1 and TRBJ2-1; 10 bases match TRBD1. The sequence was collected from a man younger than 35 who received the YFV17D yellow fever vaccine. Sequencing was performed on CD8+ T cells sorted from PBMCs, taken on the day of the yellow fever booster vaccination. The CDR3 bases are TGCGCCAGCAGCCAGTCCGCCGGGACAGGGGCGGATGAGCAGTTCTTC. Residues: CASSQSAGTGADEQFF.